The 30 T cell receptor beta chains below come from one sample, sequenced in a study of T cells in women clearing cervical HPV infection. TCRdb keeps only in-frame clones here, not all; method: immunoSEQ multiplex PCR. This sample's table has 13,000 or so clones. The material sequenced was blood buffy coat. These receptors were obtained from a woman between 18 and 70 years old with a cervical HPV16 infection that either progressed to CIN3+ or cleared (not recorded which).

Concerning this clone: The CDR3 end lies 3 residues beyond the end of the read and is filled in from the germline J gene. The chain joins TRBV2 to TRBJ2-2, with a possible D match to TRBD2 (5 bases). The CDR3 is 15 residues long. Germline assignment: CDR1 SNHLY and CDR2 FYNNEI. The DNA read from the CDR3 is TGTGCCAGCAGCGCCGGACTGAAGTTTAATGAAAAG. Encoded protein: CASSAGLKFNEK. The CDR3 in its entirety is CASSAGLKFNEKLFF.

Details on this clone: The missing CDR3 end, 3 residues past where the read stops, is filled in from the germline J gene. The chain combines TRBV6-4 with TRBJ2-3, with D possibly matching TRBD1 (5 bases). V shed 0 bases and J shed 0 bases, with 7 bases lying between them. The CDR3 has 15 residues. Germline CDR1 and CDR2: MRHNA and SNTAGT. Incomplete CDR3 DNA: TGTGCCAGCAGTGACTCCTACAGGAGCACAGATACG. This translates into CASSDSYRSTDT. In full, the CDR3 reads CASSDSYRSTDTQYF.

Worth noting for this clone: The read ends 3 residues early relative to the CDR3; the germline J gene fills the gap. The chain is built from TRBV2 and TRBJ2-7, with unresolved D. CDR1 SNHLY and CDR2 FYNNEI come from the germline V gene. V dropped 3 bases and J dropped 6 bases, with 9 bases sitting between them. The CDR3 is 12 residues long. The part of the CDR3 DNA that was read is TGTGCCAGCAGTGACTCCCGGGTCGAG. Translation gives CASSDSRVE. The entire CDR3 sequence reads CASSDSRVEQYF.

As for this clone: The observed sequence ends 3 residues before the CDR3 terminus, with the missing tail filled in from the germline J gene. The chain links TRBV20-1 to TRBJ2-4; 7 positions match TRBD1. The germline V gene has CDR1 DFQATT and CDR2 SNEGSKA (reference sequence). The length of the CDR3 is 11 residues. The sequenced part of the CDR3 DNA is TGCAGTGCGAACAGGGGAGAGACT. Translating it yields CSANRGET. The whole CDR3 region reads CSANRGETQYF.

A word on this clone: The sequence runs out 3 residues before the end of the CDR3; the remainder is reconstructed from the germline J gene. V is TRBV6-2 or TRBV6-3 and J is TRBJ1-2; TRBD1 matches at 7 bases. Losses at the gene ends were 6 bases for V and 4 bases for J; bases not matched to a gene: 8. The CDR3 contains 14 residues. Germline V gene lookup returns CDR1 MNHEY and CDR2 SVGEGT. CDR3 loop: CASSPGTESYGYTF. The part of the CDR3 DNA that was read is TGTGCCAGCAGCCCCGGGACAGAGAGCTATGGC.

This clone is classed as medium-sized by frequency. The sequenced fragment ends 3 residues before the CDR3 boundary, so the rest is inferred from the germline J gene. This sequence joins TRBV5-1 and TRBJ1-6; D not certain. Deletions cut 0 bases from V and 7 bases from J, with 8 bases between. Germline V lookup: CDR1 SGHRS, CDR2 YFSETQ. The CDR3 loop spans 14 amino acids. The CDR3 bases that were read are TGCGCCAGCAGCTTGGGGGCGTGGAATTCACCC. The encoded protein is CASSLGAWNSP. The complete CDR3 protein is CASSLGAWNSPLHF.

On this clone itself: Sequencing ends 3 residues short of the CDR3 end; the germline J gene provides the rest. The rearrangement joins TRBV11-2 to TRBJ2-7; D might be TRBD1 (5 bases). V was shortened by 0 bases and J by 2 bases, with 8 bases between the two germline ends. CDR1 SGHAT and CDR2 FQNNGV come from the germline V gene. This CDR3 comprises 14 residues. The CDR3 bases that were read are TGTGCCAGCAGCTTAGATCTAGGGGCCTACGAG. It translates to CASSLDLGAYE. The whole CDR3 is CASSLDLGAYEQYF.

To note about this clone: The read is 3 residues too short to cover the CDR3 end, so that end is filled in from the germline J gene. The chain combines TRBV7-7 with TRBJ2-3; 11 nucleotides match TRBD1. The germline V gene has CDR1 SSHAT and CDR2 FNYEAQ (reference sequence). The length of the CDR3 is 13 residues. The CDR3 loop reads CASGQGAQETQYF. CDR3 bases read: TGTGCCAGCGGACAGGGGGCTCAAGAGACG.

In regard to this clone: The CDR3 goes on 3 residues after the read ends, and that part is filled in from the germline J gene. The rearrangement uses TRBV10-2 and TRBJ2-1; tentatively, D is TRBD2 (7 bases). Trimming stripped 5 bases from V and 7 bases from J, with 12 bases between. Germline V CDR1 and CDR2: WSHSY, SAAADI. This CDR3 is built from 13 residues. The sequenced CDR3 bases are TGCGCCAGCAGTCGGGGGGCTGTTAATGAG. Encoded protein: CASSRGAVNE. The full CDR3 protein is CASSRGAVNEQFF.

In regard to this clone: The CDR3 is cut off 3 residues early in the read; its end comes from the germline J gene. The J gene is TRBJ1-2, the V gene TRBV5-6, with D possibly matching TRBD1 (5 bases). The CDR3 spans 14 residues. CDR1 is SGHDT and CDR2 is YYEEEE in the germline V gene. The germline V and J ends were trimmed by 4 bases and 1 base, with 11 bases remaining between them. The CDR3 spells CASSPQGGNYGYTF. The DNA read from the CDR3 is TGTGCCAGCAGCCCGCAGGGAGGTAACTATGGC.

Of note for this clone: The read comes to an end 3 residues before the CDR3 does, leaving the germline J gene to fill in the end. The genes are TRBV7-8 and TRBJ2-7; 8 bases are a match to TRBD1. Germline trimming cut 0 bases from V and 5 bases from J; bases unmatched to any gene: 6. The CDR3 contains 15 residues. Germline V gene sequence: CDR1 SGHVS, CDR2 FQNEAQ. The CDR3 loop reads CASSLAGQGWDEQYF. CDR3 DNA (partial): TGTGCCAGCAGCTTAGCCGGACAGGGCTGGGACGAG. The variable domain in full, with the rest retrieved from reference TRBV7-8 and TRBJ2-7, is GAGVSQSPRYKVAKRGQDVALRCDPISGHVSLFWYQQALGQGPEFLTYFQNEAQLDKSGLPSDRFFAERPEGSVSTLKIQRTQQEDSAVYLCASSLAGQGWDEQYFGPGTRLTVT.

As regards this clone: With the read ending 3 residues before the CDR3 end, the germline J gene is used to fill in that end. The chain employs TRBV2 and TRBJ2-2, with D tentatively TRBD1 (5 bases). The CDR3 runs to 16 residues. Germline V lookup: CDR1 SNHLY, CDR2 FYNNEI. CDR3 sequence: CASSEGQTSGANVLFF. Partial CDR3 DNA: TGTGCCAGCAGTGAAGGACAGACCTCTGGGGCCAACGTG.

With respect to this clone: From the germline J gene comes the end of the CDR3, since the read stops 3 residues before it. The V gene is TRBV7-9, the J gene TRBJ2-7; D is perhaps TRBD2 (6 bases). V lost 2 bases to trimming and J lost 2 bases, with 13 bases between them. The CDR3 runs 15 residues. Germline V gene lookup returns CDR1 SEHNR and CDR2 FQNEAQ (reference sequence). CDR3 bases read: TGTGCCAGCAGCTTAATAGACGGGGGAACCTACGAG. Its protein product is CASSLIDGGTYE. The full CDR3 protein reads CASSLIDGGTYEQYF. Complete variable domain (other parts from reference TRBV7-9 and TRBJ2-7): DTGVSQNPRHKITKRGQNVTFRCDPISEHNRLYWYRQTLGQGPEFLTYFQNEAQLEKSRLLSDRFSAERPKGSFSTLEIQRTEQGDSAMYLCASSLIDGGTYEQYFGPGTRLTVT.

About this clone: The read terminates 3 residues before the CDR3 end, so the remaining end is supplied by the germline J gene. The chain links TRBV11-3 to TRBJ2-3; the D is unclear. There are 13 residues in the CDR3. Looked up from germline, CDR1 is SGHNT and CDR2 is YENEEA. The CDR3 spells CASSQGFGETQYF. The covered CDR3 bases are TGTGCCAGCAGCCAAGGGTTCGGCGAGACG.

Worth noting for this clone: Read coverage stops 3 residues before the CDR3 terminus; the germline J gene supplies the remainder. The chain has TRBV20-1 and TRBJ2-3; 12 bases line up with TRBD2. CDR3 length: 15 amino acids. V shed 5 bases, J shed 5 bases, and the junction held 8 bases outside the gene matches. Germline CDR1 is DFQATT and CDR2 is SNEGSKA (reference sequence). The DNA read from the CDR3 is TGCAGTGCTGTCCGACTAGCGGGGGACAGAGATACG. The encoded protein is CSAVRLAGDRDT. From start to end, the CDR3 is CSAVRLAGDRDTQYF.

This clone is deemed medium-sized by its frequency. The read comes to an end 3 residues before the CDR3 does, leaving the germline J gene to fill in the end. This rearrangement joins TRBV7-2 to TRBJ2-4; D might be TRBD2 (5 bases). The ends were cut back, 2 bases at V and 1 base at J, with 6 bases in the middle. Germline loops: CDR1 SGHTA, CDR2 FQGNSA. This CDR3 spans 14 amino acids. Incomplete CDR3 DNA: TGTGCCAGCAGCTTAAGAGGGGCCAAAAACATT. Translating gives CASSLRGAKNI. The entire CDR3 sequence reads CASSLRGAKNIQYF. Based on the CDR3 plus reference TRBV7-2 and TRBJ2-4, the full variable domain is GAGVSQSPSNKVTEKGKDVELRCDPISGHTALYWYRQSLGQGLEFLIYFQGNSAPDKSGLPSDRFSAERTGGSVSTLTIQRTQQEDSAVYLCASSLRGAKNIQYFGAGTRLSVL.

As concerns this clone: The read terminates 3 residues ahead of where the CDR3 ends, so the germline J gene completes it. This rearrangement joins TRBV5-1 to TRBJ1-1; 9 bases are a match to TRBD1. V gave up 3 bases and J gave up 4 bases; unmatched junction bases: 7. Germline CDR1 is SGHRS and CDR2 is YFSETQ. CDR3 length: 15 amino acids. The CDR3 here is CASSSGTGISTEAFF. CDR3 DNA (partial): TGCGCCAGCAGCTCCGGGACAGGGATTTCCACTGAA. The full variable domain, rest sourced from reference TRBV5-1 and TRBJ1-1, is KAGVTQTPRYLIKTRGQQVTLSCSPISGHRSVSWYQQTPGQGLQFLFEYFSETQRNKGNFPGRFSGRQFSNSRSEMNVSTLELGDSALYLCASSSGTGISTEAFFGQGTRLTVV.

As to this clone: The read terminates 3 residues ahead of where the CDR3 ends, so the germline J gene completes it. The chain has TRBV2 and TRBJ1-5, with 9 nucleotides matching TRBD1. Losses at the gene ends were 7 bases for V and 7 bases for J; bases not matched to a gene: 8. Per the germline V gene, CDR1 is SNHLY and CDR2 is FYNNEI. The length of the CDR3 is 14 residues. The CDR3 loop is CASTFADRGQPQHF. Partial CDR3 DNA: TGTGCCAGCACCTTTGCGGACAGGGGACAGCCC.

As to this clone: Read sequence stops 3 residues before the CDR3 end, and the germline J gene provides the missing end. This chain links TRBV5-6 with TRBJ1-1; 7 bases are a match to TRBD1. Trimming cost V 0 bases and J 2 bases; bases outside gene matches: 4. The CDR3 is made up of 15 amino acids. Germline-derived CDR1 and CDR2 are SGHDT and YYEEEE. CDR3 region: CASSLADRENTEAFF. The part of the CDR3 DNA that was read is TGTGCCAGCAGCTTGGCCGACAGGGAAAACACTGAA.

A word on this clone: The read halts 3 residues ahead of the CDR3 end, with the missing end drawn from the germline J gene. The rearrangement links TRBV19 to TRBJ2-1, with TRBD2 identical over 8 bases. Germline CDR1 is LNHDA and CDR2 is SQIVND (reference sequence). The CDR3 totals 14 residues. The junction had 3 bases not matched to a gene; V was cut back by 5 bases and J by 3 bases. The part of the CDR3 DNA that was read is TGTGCCAGTAGTGTCGGGGGGGACTACAATGAG. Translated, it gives CASSVGGDYNE. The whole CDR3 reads CASSVGGDYNEQFF. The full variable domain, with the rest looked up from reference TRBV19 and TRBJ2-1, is DGGITQSPKYLFRKEGQNVTLSCEQNLNHDAMYWYRQDPGQGLRLIYYSQIVNDFQKGDIAEGYSVSREKKESFPLTVTSAQKNPTAFYLCASSVGGDYNEQFFGPGTRLTVL.

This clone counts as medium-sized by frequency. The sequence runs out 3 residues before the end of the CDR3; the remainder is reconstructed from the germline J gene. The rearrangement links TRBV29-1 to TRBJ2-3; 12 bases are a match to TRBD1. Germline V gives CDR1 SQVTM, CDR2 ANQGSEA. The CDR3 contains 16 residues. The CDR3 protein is CSVDLWDRGRQETQYF. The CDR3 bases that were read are TGCAGCGTCGACCTATGGGACAGGGGGCGGCAAGAGACG.

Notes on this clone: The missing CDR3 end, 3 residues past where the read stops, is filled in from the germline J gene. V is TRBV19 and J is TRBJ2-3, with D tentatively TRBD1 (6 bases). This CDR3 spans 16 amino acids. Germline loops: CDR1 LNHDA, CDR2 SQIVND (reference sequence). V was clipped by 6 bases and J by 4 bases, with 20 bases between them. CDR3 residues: CASSSQSRGRSDTQYF. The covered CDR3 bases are TGTGCCAGTAGCTCGCAAAGCAGGGGTCGATCAGATACG.

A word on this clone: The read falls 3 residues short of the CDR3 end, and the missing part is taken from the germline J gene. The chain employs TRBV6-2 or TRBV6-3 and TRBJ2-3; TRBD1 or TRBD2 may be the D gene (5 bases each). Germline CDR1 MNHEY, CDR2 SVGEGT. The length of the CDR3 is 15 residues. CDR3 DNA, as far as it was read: TGTGCCAGCAGTTATTCGCAGGGCGACTGGGAGACG. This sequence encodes CASSYSQGDWET. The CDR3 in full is CASSYSQGDWETQYF.

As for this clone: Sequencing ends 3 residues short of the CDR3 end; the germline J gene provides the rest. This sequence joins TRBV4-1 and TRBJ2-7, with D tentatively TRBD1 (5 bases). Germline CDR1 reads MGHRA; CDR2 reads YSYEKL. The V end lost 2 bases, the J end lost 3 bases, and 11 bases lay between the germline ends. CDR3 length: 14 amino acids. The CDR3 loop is CASSQSWGSYEQYF. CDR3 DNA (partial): TGCGCCAGCAGCCAATCTTGGGGCAGCTACGAG.

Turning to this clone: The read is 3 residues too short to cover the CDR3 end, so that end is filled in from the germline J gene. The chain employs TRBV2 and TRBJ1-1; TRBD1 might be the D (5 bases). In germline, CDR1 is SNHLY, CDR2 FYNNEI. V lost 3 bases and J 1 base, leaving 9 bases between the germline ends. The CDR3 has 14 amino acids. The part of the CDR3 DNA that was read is TGTGCCAGCAGTGAGGAGACAGAGAACACTGAA. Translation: CASSEETENTE. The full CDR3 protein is CASSEETENTEAFF.

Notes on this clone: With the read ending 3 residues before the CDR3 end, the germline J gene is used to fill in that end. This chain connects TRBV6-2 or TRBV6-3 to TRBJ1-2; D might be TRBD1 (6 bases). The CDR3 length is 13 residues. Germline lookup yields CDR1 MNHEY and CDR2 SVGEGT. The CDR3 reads CASSYGGAYDYTF. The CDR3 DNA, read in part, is TGTGCCAGCAGTTACGGGGGGGCCTACGAC.

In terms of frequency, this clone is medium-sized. The CDR3 reads CASLREGTTYNEQFF. CDR3 bases read: TGTGCCAGCCTCCGAGAAGGTACCACCTACAATGAG. This sequence joins TRBV6-2 or TRBV6-3 and TRBJ2-1; no clear D. The observed sequence ends 3 residues before the CDR3 terminus, with the missing tail filled in from the germline J gene. Germline V gene data show CDR1 as MNHEY and CDR2 as SVGEGT. The germline V and J ends were trimmed by 8 bases and 2 bases, with 16 bases remaining between them. This CDR3 has 15 amino acids.

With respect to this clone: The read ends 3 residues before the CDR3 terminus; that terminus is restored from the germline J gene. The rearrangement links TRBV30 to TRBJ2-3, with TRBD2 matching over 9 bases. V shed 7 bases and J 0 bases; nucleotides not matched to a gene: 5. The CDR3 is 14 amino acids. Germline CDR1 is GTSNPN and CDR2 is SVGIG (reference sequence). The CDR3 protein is CAFGTSLSTDTQYF. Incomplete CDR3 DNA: TGTGCCTTCGGGACTAGCCTTAGCACAGATACG. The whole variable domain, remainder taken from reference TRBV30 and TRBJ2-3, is SQTIHQWPATLVQPVGSPLSLECTVEGTSNPNLYWYRQAAGRGLQLLFYSVGIGQISSEVPQNLSASRPQDRQFILSSKKLLLSDSGFYLCAFGTSLSTDTQYFGPGTRLTVL.

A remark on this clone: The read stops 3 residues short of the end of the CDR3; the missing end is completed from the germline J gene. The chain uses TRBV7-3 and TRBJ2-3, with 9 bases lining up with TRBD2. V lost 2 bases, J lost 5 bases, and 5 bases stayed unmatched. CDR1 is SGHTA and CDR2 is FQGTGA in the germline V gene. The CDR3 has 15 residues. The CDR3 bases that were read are TGTGCCAGCAGCTTACCCGCGGGGGGGGAAGATACG. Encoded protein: CASSLPAGGEDT. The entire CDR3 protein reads CASSLPAGGEDTQYF.

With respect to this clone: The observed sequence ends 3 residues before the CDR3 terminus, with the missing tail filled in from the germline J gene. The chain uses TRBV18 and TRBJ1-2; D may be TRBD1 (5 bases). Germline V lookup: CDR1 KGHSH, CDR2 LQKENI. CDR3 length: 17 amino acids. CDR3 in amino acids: CASSLGAGPSLPYDYTF. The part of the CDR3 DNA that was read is TGTGCCAGTTCCCTTGGAGCGGGGCCCTCCCTTCCCTACGAC.